This TCR beta chain was recorded in a study of PD-1 blockade in classical Hodgkin lymphoma. The CDR3 loop spans 14 amino acids. In germline, CDR1 is SGDLS, CDR2 YYNGEE. With V trimmed by 2 bases and J by 5 bases, 3 bases remained unmatched. Sequencing used immunoSEQ multiplex PCR; TCRdb keeps in-frame clones, though not all of them. The sample records tens of thousands of clones, more than 60% being singletons. The sample's time point: cycle 4 day 1 (C4D1), after six to seven weeks of nivolumab. No patient escaped relapse after autologous stem cell transplantation, and brentuximab vedotin exposure varied.

The TCR sequence derives from a human donor with classical Hodgkin lymphoma. The specimen comprised peripheral blood mononuclear cells (PBMCs), sampled before the fourth cycle of nivolumab. V is TRBV9 and J is TRBJ1-4; 7 bases agree with TRBD1. CDR3 nucleotide sequence: TGTGCCAGCAGCGTGGGGACAGTAAATGAAAAACTGTTTTTT. Its protein is CASSVGTVNEKLFF.